These T cell receptor beta chains were read from a single sample in a study of blood T cells in healthy people across ages. Each CDR3 protein is one row after TCRdb ran MiXCR on the 5' RACE reads. This sample carries about 930,000 distinct CDR3 sequences, about 27% of them seen once, and the ten largest clones take 9.5% to 13%. These records were also assigned to another study, of T cells of mothers and their children.

Sample: blood. The receptors originated from a woman aged 40 to 55 in good health. Both conserved end residues are part of each CDR3. The D gene is left open where the match is weak. Where a row states a size, it is once, few, many or the class of an expanded clone; other rows omit it.

clone size	D gene	V gene	J gene	CDR3 DNA	CDR3 protein
NA	TRBD2	TRBV10-3	TRBJ2-3	TGTGCCATCAGACGTACTAGCGGGGGGTACACAGATACGCAGTATTTT	CAIRRTSGGYTDTQYF
NA	NA	TRBV18	TRBJ1-1	TGTGCCAGCTCACCCCTAAAGGATCGCACTGAAGCTTTCTTT	CASSPLKDRTEAFF
NA	NA	TRBV12-3/TRBV12-4	TRBJ2-2	TGTGCCAGCAGTTTCCCAGGGGAGACCACCGGGGAGCTGTTTTTT	CASSFPGETTGELFF
NA	NA	TRBV15	TRBJ1-5	TGTGCCACCAGCAGTATAAAGGTTCAGCCCCAGCATTTT	CATSSIKVQPQHF
few	NA	TRBV9	TRBJ1-2	TGTGCCAGCAGCGTAGGGGGCCGGGGGCAGGAGGGCTACACCTTC	CASSVGGRGQEGYTF
NA	TRBD1	TRBV7-2	TRBJ2-3	TGTGCCAGCAACCGAAGACAGGGCGCAACTAATACAGATACGCAGTATTTT	CASNRRQGATNTDTQYF
many	TRBD1	TRBV6-5	TRBJ1-2	TGTGCCAGCAGCTCTGACAGGGGCGTTGGCTACACCTTC	CASSSDRGVGYTF
NA	NA	TRBV5-1	TRBJ1-2	TGCGCCAGCAGCTTAGAGCAGGAATGGGACGGCTACACCTTC	CASSLEQEWDGYTF
NA	NA	TRBV20-1	TRBJ2-5	TGCAGTGCTGAGGACCGAGTACAGCCCGGAGAGACCCAGTACTTC	CSAEDRVQPGETQYF
NA	NA	TRBV7-3	TRBJ2-1	TGTGCCGGCAGCTTAAAGCATGGGTTTCAAGAGACCCAGTTCTTC	CAGSLKHGFQETQFF
NA	NA	TRBV28	TRBJ1-1	TGTGCCAGCAGCCCCCAGCTACACGGCAACACTGAAGCTTTCTTT	CASSPQLHGNTEAFF
NA	NA	TRBV7-2	TRBJ2-1	TGTGCCAGCAGCCCCCAAGTAGGCGGCGGTTTAGGTGGGCAGTTCTTC	CASSPQVGGGLGGQFF
NA	TRBD1	TRBV18	TRBJ1-2	TGTGCCAGCTCACCCCTGGACAGGGAGGATGGCTACACCTTC	CASSPLDREDGYTF
few	TRBD1	TRBV28	TRBJ2-3	TGTGCCAGCAGTTTCTCCAGGGACAGGGCGGATACGCAGTATTTT	CASSFSRDRADTQYF
NA	NA	TRBV20-1	TRBJ1-4	TGCAGTGCTAGAAGACAGCTGTCTAATGAAAAACTGTTTTTT	CSARRQLSNEKLFF
few	NA	TRBV5-1	TRBJ2-2	TGCGCCAGCAGCTTGGTCGCGGGGGCACCCACCGGGGAGCTGTTTTTT	CASSLVAGAPTGELFF
few	TRBD1	TRBV7-2	TRBJ1-2	TGTGCCAGCAGCCAATGGACGGACAGGGTCTCTGGCTACACCTTC	CASSQWTDRVSGYTF
NA	TRBD1	TRBV5-1	TRBJ1-4	TGCGCCAGCAGCCTTACCACAGGGGGCGCGGGTGAAAAACTGTTTTTT	CASSLTTGGAGEKLFF
many	NA	TRBV7-6	TRBJ2-7	TGTGCCAGCAGCCGGGGCCCCCAGGCCGAGCAGTACTTC	CASSRGPQAEQYF
NA	NA	TRBV6-2/TRBV6-3	TRBJ1-1	TGTGCCAGCAGTTACGCGTCACAGAACACTGAAGCTTTCTTT	CASSYASQNTEAFF
few	TRBD1	TRBV6-5	TRBJ2-5	TGTGCCAGCAGTTGGGACAGGGCCCCTCTCAATGAGCAGTACTTC	CASSWDRAPLNEQYF
many	NA	TRBV7-8	TRBJ2-1	TGTGCCAGCAGCTCGGACCCGAGCTCCTACAATGAGCAGTTCTTC	CASSSDPSSYNEQFF
NA	NA	TRBV28	TRBJ1-5	TGTGCCAGCAGTCCTTACACTCAGCCCCAGCATTTT	CASSPYTQPQHF
NA	NA	TRBV2	TRBJ2-4	TGTGCCAGCAGTCCGGGGGTGGGCATTCAGTACTTC	CASSPGVGIQYF
few	TRBD2	TRBV7-2	TRBJ2-1	TGTGCCAGCAGCTTAAATGTAGCGGGGGGGAGTAATGAGCAGTTCTTC	CASSLNVAGGSNEQFF
NA	NA	TRBV7-9	TRBJ2-1	TGTGCCAGCAGCTTAGGGCAGGTGTTTGAGCGGTTCTTC	CASSLGQVFERFF
NA	TRBD1	TRBV4-3	TRBJ2-3	TGCGCCAGCAGCCAGTGGACAGGGGCAGATACGCAGTATTTT	CASSQWTGADTQYF
few	NA	TRBV9	TRBJ1-6	TGTGCCAGCAGCGTAGAGAGGGGCCCCAACTTCAATTCACCCCTCCACTTT	CASSVERGPNFNSPLHF
NA	NA	TRBV3-1	TRBJ2-7	TGTGCCAGCAGCCAAGGGGACAAGTTTGCCTACGAGCAGTACTTC	CASSQGDKFAYEQYF
NA	NA	TRBV11-2	TRBJ1-2	TGTGCCAGCAGCCGGGGGGGAATCCGTGGCTACACCTTC	CASSRGGIRGYTF
once	TRBD2	TRBV20-1	TRBJ2-7	TGCAGTCCTCTAGCGGGAGACTCCTACGAGCAGTACTTC	CSPLAGDSYEQYF
many	NA	TRBV7-2	TRBJ2-3	TGTGCCAGCAGCTTAGCCGGGACTAGCACAGATACGCAGTATTTT	CASSLAGTSTDTQYF
NA	TRBD1	TRBV5-1	TRBJ1-1	TGCGCCAGCAGCTTGATGGGACAGGGGGGAACTGAAGCTTTCTTT	CASSLMGQGGTEAFF
many	TRBD1	TRBV27	TRBJ2-7	TGTGCCAGCAGTTATCAGGGGGCGCGGGAGCAGTACTTC	CASSYQGAREQYF
few	NA	TRBV24-1	TRBJ2-1	TGTGCCACCAGTGGGTCGCAAACCAACAATGAGCAGTTCTTC	CATSGSQTNNEQFF
few	TRBD2	TRBV7-6	TRBJ2-5	TGTGCCAGCAGCATACAAGCGGGGGGCACGCGAGAGACCCAGTACTTC	CASSIQAGGTRETQYF
many	NA	TRBV27	TRBJ2-7	TGTGCCAGCAGGTCGGGGTACGAGCAGTACTTC	CASRSGYEQYF
NA	TRBD2	TRBV9	TRBJ2-1	TGTGCCAGCAGCGTAGGGACTTTAGCGGGGGAGTACAATGAGCAGTTCTTC	CASSVGTLAGEYNEQFF
few	NA	TRBV3-1	TRBJ1-4	TGTGCCAGCAGCCAAGGCGCGCTAGTGATGGAAAAACTGTTTTTT	CASSQGALVMEKLFF
few	TRBD1	TRBV5-4	TRBJ2-7	TGTGCCAGCAGCTTGGATCCCGGACAGGTCGAGCAGTACTTC	CASSLDPGQVEQYF
few	NA	TRBV5-1	TRBJ2-3	TGCGCCAGCAGCCTACAGGACACAGATACGCAGTATTTT	CASSLQDTDTQYF